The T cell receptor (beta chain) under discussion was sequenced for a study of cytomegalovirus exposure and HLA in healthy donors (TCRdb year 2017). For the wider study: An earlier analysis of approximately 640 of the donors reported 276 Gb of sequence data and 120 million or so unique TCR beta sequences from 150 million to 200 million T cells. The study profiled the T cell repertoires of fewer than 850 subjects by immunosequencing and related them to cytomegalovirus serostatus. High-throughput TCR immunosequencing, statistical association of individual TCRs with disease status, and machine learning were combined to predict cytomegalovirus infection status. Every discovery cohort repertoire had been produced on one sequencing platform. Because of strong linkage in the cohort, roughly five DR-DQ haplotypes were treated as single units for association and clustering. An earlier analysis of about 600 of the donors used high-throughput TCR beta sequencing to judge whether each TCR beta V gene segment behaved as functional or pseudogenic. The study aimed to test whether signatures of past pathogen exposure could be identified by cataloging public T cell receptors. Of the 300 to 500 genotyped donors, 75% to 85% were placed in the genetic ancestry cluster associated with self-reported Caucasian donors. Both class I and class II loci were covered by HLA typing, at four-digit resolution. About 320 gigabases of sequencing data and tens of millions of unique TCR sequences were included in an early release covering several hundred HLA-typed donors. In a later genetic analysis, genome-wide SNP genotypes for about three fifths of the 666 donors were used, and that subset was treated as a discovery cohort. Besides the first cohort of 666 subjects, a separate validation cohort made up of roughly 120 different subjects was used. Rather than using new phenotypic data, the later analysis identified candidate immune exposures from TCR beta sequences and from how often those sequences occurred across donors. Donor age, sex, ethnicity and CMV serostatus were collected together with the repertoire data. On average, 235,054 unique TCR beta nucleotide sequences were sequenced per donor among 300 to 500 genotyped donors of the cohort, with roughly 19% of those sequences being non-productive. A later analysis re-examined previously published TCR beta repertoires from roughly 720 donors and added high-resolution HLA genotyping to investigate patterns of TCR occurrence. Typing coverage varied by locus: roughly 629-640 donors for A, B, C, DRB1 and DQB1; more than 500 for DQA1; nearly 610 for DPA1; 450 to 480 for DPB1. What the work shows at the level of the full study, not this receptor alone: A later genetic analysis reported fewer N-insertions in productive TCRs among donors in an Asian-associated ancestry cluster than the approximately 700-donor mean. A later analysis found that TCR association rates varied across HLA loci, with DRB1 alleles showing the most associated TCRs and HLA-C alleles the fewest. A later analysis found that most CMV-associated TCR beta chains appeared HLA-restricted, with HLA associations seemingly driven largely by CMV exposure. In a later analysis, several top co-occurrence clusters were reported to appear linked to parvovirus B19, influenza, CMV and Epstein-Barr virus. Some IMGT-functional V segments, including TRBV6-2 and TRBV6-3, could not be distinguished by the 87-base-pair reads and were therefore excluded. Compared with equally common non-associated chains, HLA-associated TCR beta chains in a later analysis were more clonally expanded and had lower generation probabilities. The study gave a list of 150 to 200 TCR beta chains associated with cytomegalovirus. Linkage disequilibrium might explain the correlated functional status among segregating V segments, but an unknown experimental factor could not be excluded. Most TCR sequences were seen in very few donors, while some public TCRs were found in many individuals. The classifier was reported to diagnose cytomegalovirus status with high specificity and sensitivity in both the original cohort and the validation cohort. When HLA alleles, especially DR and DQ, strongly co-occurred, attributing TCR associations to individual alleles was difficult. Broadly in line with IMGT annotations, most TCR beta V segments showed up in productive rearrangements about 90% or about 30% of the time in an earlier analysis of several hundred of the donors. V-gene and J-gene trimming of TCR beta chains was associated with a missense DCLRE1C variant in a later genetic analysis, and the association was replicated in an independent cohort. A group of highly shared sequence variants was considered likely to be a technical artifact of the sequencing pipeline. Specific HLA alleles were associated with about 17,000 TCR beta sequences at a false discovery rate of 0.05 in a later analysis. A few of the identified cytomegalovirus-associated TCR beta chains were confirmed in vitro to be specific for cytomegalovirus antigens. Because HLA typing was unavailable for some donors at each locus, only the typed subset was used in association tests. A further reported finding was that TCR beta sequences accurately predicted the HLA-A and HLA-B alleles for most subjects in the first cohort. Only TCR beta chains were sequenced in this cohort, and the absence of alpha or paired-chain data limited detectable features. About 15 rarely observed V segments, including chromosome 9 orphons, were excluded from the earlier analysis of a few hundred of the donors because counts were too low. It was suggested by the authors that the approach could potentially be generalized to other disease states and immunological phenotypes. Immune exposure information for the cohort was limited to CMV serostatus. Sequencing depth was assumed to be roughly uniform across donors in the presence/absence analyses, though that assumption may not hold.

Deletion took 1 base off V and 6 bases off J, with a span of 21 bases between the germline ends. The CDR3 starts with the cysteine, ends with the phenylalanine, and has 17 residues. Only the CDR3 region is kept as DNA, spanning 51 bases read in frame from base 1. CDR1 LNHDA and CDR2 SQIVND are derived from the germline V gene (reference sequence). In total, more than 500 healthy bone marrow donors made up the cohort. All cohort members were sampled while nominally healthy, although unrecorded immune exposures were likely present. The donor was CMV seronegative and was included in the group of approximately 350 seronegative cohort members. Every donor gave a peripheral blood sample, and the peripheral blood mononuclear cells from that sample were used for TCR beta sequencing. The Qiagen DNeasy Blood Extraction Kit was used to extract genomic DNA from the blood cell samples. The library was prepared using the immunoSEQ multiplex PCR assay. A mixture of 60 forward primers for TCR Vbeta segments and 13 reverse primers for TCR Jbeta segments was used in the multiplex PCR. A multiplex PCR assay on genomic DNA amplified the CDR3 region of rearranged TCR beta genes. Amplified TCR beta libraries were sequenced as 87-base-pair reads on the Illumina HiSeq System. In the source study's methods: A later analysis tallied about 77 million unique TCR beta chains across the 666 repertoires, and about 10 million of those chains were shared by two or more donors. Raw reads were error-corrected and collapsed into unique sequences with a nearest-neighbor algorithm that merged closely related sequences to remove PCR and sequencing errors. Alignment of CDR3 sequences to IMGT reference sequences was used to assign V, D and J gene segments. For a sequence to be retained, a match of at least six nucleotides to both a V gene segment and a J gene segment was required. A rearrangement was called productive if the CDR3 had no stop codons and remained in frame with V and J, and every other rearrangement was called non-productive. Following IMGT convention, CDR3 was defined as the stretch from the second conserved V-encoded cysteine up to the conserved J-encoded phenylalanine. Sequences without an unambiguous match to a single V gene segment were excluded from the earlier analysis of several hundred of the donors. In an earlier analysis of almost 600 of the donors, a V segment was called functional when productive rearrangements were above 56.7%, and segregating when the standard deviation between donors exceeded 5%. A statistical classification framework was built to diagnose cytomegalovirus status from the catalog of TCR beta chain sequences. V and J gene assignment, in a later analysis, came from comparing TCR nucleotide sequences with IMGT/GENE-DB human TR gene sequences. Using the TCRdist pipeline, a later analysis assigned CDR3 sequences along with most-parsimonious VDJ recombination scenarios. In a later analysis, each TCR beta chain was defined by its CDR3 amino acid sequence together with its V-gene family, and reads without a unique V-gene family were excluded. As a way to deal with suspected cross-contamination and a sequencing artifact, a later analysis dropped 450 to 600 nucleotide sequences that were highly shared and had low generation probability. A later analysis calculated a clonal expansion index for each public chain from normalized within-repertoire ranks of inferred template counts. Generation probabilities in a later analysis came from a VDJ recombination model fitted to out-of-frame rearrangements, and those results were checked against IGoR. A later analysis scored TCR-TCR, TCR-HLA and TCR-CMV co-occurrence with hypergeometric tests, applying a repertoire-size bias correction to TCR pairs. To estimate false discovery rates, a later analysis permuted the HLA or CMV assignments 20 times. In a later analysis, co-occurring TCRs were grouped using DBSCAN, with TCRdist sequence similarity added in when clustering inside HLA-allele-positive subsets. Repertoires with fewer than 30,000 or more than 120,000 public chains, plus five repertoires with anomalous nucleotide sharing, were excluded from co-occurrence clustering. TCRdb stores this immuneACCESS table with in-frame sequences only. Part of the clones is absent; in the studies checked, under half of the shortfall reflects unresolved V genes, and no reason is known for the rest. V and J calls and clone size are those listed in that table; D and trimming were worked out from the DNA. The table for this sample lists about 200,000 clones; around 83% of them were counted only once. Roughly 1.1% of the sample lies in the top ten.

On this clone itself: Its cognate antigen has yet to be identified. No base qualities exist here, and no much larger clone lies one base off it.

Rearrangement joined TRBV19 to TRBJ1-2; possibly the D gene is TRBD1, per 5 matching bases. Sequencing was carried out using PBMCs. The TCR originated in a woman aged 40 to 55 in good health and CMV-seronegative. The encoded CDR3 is CASSIAPIYPGQDGYTF. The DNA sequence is TGTGCCAGTAGTATAGCCCCCATATATCCAGGGCAGGATGGCTACACCTTC. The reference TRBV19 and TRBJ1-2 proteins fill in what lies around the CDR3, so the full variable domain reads DGGITQSPKYLFRKEGQNVTLSCEQNLNHDAMYWYRQDPGQGLRLIYYSQIVNDFQKGDIAEGYSVSREKKESFPLTVTSAQKNPTAFYLCASSIAPIYPGQDGYTFGSGTRLTVV.